This TCR beta chain was retrieved from a study of control samples from healthy donors and cancer patients. TCRdb keeps only in-frame clones here, not all; method: immunoSEQ multiplex PCR. The top ten clones hold 8% to 11% of a sample with 90,000 to 100,000 clones, roughly 83% of them seen once. The V gene lost 1 base and the J gene lost 9 bases, with 9 bases spanning the gap. The CDR3 is 12 amino acids. The chain uses TRBV12-3 or TRBV12-4 and TRBJ2-5; TRBD2 is a possible D gene (5 bases). Sequenced sample: blood. The TCR originated in a woman aged 25 to 45 in good health. The CDR3 DNA reads TGTGCCAGCAGTTTAGAGGTCGGGGCCCAGTACTTC. Its protein is CASSLEVGAQYF.